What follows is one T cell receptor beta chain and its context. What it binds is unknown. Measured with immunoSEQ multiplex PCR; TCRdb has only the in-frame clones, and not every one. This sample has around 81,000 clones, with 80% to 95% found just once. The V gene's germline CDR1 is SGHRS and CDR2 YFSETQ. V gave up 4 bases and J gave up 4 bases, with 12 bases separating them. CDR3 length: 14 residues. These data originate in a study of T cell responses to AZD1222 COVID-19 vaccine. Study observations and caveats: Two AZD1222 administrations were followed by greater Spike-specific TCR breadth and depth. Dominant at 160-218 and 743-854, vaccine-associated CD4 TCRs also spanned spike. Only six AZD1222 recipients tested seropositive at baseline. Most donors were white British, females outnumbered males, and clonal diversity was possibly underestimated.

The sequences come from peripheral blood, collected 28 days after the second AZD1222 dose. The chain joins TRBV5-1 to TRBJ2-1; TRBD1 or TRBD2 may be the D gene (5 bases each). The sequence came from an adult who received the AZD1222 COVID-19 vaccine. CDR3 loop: CASSGGTIYNEQFF. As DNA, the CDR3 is TGCGCCAGCAGCGGGGGAACCATATACAATGAGCAGTTCTTC.